These 5 T cell receptor beta chains share one sample of origin, sequenced in a study of blood T cell repertoires in COVID-19. Sequencing was performed with immunoSEQ multiplex PCR; in TCRdb, only in-frame clones are kept and a portion is missing. The sample shows 430,000 or so clones, about 87% of them seen only once. Sequenced material: peripheral blood. The receptors here all came from a man aged 18 to 35 with COVID-19, enrolled during active disease.

This chain links TRBV27 with TRBJ1-1, with D unclear. V was clipped by 2 bases and J by 1 base, with 8 bases between them. Germline values: CDR1 MNHEY, CDR2 SMNVEV (reference sequence). The CDR3 consists of 14 residues. CDR3 bases: TGTGCCAGCAGTTTAGGCCAGGCGAACACTGAAGCTTTCTTT. Translation gives CASSLGQANTEAFF.

This sequence joins TRBV12-3 or TRBV12-4 and TRBJ1-2; a weak D match, TRBD1 (6 bases). CDR3 length: 13 amino acids. The V end lost 6 bases, the J end lost 5 bases, and 13 bases lay between the germline ends. CDR3 protein: CASSPGQFYGYTF. The DNA for the CDR3 is TGTGCCAGCAGCCCCGGACAGTTTTATGGCTACACCTTC.

In regard to this clone: This CDR3 is also generated by other DNA sequences in the sample. In nucleotides, the CDR3 is TGCGCCAGCAGCCAAGCGGGGGGTGAAAAACTGTTTTTT. This codes for CASSQAGGEKLFF. The rearrangement uses TRBV4-1 and TRBJ1-4; D perhaps matches TRBD1 (5 bases). The germline V and J ends were trimmed by 1 base and 7 bases, with 7 bases remaining between them. Per germline, CDR1 MGHRA and CDR2 YSYEKL. The CDR3 runs to 13 residues.

This clone was seen a handful of times. This chain uses TRBV18 with TRBJ2-2; TRBD1 aligns across 7 bases. J gave up 3 bases and V 6 bases, and 10 bases lay outside the gene matches. The length of the CDR3 is 16 residues. Germline V gene sequence: CDR1 KGHSH, CDR2 LQKENI. Written as DNA, the CDR3 is TGTGCCAGCTCCCACGCCACAGGGGTAGACACCGGGGAGCTGTTTTTT. Translation gives CASSHATGVDTGELFF.

CDR3 loop: CASKGGTGPVEQYF. For the CDR3, the DNA is TGTGCCAGCAAGGGGGGGACAGGGCCCGTCGAGCAGTACTTC. The chain uses TRBV27 and TRBJ2-7, with 9 bases identical to TRBD1. Germline V CDR1 and CDR2: MNHEY, SMNVEV (reference sequence). The ends lost 7 bases at V and 6 bases at J; junction bases unmatched: 10. CDR3 length: 14 amino acids.